One sample yielded the 21 T cell receptor beta chains listed below, sequenced in a study of T cells in Graves' hyperthyroidism and ophthalmopathy. TCR beta CDR3 regions were amplified from RNA. RT-PCR in the first round (using the HTBI primer set) targeted the TCR CDR3. MiXCR was run by TCRdb on the multiplex PCR reads, yielding one entry per CDR3 protein. The sample carries 640,000 or so distinct CDR3 sequences, roughly 14% recorded once. The sample comprised blood. The receptors were gathered from a middle-aged woman with Graves' ophthalmopathy.

The table lists this clonotype with many counts. CDR3 sequence: CASSIDRVPTEAFF. For the CDR3, the DNA is TGTGCCAGCAGTATCGACAGGGTCCCCACTGAAGCTTTCTTT. This rearrangement joins TRBV6-2 or TRBV6-3 to TRBJ1-1; 7 bases are a match to TRBD1. CDR3 length: 14 amino acids. Germline V gene sequence: CDR1 MNHEY, CDR2 SVGEGT. V was clipped by 5 bases and J by 4 bases; unmatched bases: 7.

This clonotype has ten or more counts. The V gene is TRBV11-2, the J gene TRBJ2-5; D is unresolved. Germline V CDR1 and CDR2: SGHAT, FQNNGV. The CDR3 length is 13 residues. V was trimmed by 0 bases and J by 5 bases, leaving 7 bases between them. CDR3 sequence reads: CASSLDHRETQYF. DNA for the CDR3: TGTGCCAGCAGCTTAGATCACCGGGAGACCCAGTACTTC.

The rearrangement joins TRBV27 to TRBJ2-7; 8 nucleotides match TRBD2. V trimming: 3 bases; J trimming: 2 bases; junction bases outside the gene matches: 15. Germline assignment: CDR1 MNHEY and CDR2 SMNVEV (reference sequence). The CDR3 covers 18 residues. CDR3 sequence reads: CASSFGLAQRTPPYEQYF. CDR3 sequence (DNA): TGTGCCAGCAGTTTCGGACTAGCCCAAAGAACTCCCCCCTACGAGCAGTACTTC.

The chain uses TRBV9 and TRBJ1-5, with D perhaps TRBD1 (5 bases). The CDR3 contains 16 residues. Germline loops: CDR1 SGDLS, CDR2 YYNGEE. The V gene lost 1 base and the J gene lost 2 bases, with 13 bases spanning the gap. The CDR3 nucleotides are TGTGCCAGCAGCGTATGGGGCCAGAAGGGCAATCAGCCCCAGCATTTT. It codes for CASSVWGQKGNQPQHF.

Many counts were recorded for this clonotype. The chain recombines TRBV6-2 or TRBV6-3 with TRBJ2-7; D might be TRBD1 (6 bases). V lost 4 bases and J lost 3, with 16 bases in between. This CDR3 is built from 15 residues. Looked up from germline, CDR1 is MNHEY and CDR2 is SVGEGT. The CDR3 DNA reads TGTGCCAGCAGTTCATCAGGGGAATCGCGCTACGAGCAGTACTTC. Its protein is CASSSSGESRYEQYF.

This clonotype was picked up many times. The chain links TRBV19 to TRBJ2-3; possibly TRBD1 or TRBD2 for D (5 bases each). The CDR3 loop spans 14 amino acids. Germline assignment: CDR1 LNHDA and CDR2 SQIVND (reference sequence). Between the trimmed V and J ends, which lost 5 bases and 4 bases, there was a span of 13 bases. The CDR3 reads CASSLALGADTQYF. CDR3 DNA: TGTGCCAGTAGTCTAGCCCTGGGGGCAGATACGCAGTATTTT.

Notes on this clonotype: One end of the junction fails to match germline, which may point to a read error. This chain connects TRBV5-1 to TRBJ2-2; weak D call: TRBD2 (5 bases). This CDR3 region has 18 residues. Germline CDR1 SGHRS, CDR2 YFSETQ. This CDR3 reads CASSFRLGTSPKTGELFF. The CDR3 coding sequence is TGCGCCAGCAGCTTTCGTCTCGGAACTAGTCCGAAGACCGGGGAGCTGTTTTTT.

This chain joins TRBV12-3 or TRBV12-4 and TRBJ2-6; no firm D call. Trimming stripped 2 bases from V and 2 bases from J, with 7 bases between. The CDR3 is 15 residues long. The CDR3 sequence: CASSLNSAGANVLTF. The CDR3 region has the DNA TGTGCCAGCAGTTTAAACTCCGCTGGGGCCAACGTCCTGACTTTC.

This clonotype appeared many times. The chain joins TRBV20-1 to TRBJ2-5; D unclear. CDR1 and CDR2 (germline): DFQATT, SNEGSKA (reference sequence). The germline V and J ends were trimmed by 0 bases and 2 bases, with 13 bases remaining between them. The CDR3 extends over 15 amino acids. The CDR3 sequence: CSARDWAKLQETQYF. Written as DNA, the CDR3 is TGCAGTGCTAGAGATTGGGCAAAATTACAAGAGACCCAGTACTTC.

This clonotype was counted ten times or more. The rearrangement uses TRBV29-1 and TRBJ1-1, with a weak D call TRBD1 (6 bases). The CDR3 spans 14 residues. Germline V gene lookup returns CDR1 SQVTM and CDR2 ANQGSEA. The V end was cut by 7 bases, the J end by 6 bases, with 21 bases between. The CDR3 sequence: CSAQDQQGAAEAFF. In nucleotides, the CDR3 is TGCAGCGCCCAAGATCAACAGGGTGCCGCTGAAGCTTTCTTT.

In its sample, this clonotype was seen a few times. V usage is TRBV5-1 and J usage is TRBJ1-6, with 7 bases identical to TRBD1. The CDR3 runs to 15 residues. J lost 5 bases, V lost 0 bases, and 2 bases had no gene match. Germline V gene data show CDR1 as SGHRS and CDR2 as YFSETQ. The CDR3 bases are TGCGCCAGCAGCTTGGAGACAGGGAATAATTCACCCCTCCACTTT. This codes for CASSLETGNNSPLHF.

This clonotype was counted at least ten times. This rearrangement joins TRBV20-1 to TRBJ2-7; 11 nucleotides line up with TRBD2. The CDR3 is 14 amino acids. The V gene end was trimmed by 1 base and the J gene end by 7 bases; junction bases not matched to a gene: 6. Germline CDR1 reads DFQATT; CDR2 reads SNEGSKA (reference sequence). This CDR3 reads CSARGLAGTWEQYF. The CDR3 DNA follows: TGCAGTGCTAGAGGACTAGCGGGAACATGGGAGCAGTACTTC.

There are many counts of this clonotype. The chain is built from TRBV11-1 and TRBJ2-5, with D perhaps matching TRBD1 or TRBD2 (5 bases each). Trimming pared 2 bases from V and 2 bases from J, leaving 15 bases between. Germline V gene sequence: CDR1 SGHAT, CDR2 FQDESV (reference sequence). The CDR3 covers 16 residues. The CDR3 reads CASSLSGLGRQETQYF. DNA of the CDR3: TGTGCCAGCAGCTTATCGGGGCTGGGTCGGCAAGAGACCCAGTACTTC.

This clonotype was seen only a few times. It may be a read error: a sequence one base away is much more abundant. The V call is TRBV11-2, the J call TRBJ2-5; D is possibly TRBD1 (6 bases). The length of the CDR3 is 14 residues. CDR1 and CDR2 (germline): SGHAT, FQNNGV. The V end lost 3 bases, the J end lost 4 bases, and 12 bases lay between the germline ends. CDR3 sequence: CASSLDSPSETQYF. The CDR3 DNA follows: TGTGCCAGCAGCTTGGACAGCCCCTCAGAGACCCAGTACTTC.

This clonotype was found many times. The V call is TRBV5-1, the J call TRBJ1-5; D may be TRBD1 (6 bases). The CDR3 is 15 residues long. The germline V gene has CDR1 SGHRS and CDR2 YFSETQ. V was clipped by 4 bases and J by 8 bases, with 19 bases between them. CDR3 amino acids: CASSPGTGGEEPQHF. The CDR3 DNA reads TGCGCCAGCAGCCCGGGGACGGGGGGCGAGGAGCCCCAGCATTTT.

Ten or more counts support this clonotype. The V and J genes are TRBV7-2 and TRBJ2-7; D is ambiguous. Trimming removed 3 bases at V and 2 bases at J, with 8 bases between. Germline V gene lookup returns CDR1 SGHTA and CDR2 FQGNSA. CDR3 size: 13 residues. CDR3 nucleotides: TGTGCCAGCAGCTTCGACACTCCCTACGAGCAGTACTTC. As protein: CASSFDTPYEQYF.

This clonotype was detected ten times or more. The chain couples TRBV6-1 to TRBJ2-7, with D possibly being TRBD2 (6 bases). The CDR3 extends over 15 amino acids. The germline gives CDR1 MNHNS, CDR2 SASEGT. Trimming removed 5 bases from V and 7 bases from J, with 21 bases in between. CDR3 sequence: CASSTFAGTGDEQYF. CDR3 DNA: TGTGCCAGCAGTACGTTCGCGGGGACGGGAGATGAGCAGTACTTC.

This chain joins TRBV19 and TRBJ1-5; D unresolved. Trimming stripped 6 bases from V and 7 bases from J, with 19 bases between. The CDR3 contains 15 residues. The germline V gene has CDR1 LNHDA and CDR2 SQIVND (reference sequence). CDR3 in amino acids: CASSPWLGVSQPQHF. CDR3 DNA sequence: TGTGCCAGTAGCCCATGGCTGGGTGTCAGCCAGCCCCAGCATTTT.

This clonotype was counted ten times or more. The rearrangement uses TRBV28 and TRBJ2-5, with D perhaps TRBD2 (5 bases). CDR3 length: 15 residues. Germline lookup yields CDR1 MDHEN and CDR2 SYDVKM. The V gene lost 8 bases and the J gene lost 5 bases, with 21 bases spanning the gap. The CDR3 sequence is CASAFSGEGEETQYF. CDR3 coding DNA: TGTGCCAGCGCCTTCAGCGGAGAGGGAGAGGAGACCCAGTACTTC.

The chain combines TRBV11-2 with TRBJ2-2; no clear D gene. The CDR3 is 16 residues long. CDR1 is SGHAT and CDR2 is FQNNGV in the germline V gene. V was clipped by 1 base and J by 2 bases, with 11 bases between them. CDR3 DNA: TGTGCCAGCAGCTTAGTCACCGCGCCTAACACCGGGGAGCTGTTTTTT. Its translation is CASSLVTAPNTGELFF.

The sample holds many counts of this clonotype. The V and J genes are TRBV12-3 or TRBV12-4 and TRBJ1-5; a possible D gene is TRBD1 (6 bases). Trimming pared 6 bases from V and 4 bases from J, leaving 10 bases between. The CDR3 contains 13 residues. CDR3 bases: TGTGCCAGCAGGTGGACAGTTAATCAGCCCCAGCATTTT. Amino acid sequence: CASRWTVNQPQHF.